Listed below are T cell receptor beta chains from one sample, sequenced in a study of control samples from healthy donors and cancer patients. Only in-frame clones appear in the TCRdb table, and some are missing; sequencing was by immunoSEQ multiplex PCR. The sample carries 120,000 to 150,000 clones, around 90% recorded once. Sequenced material: blood. The source of these receptors is a man aged 18-30 years in good health. Each CDR3 is given with its conserved first and last residue. A D gene is named only where the DNA matches it firmly. Expanded clones are given a class, and other clones once, few, many or no size at all.

clone_size | j_call | v_call | d_call | cdr3_aa | cdr3_nt
- | TRBJ2-3 | TRBV30 | TRBD1 | CAWGTGGTDTQYF | TGTGCCTGGGGGACAGGGGGGACAGATACGCAGTATTTT
- | TRBJ2-1 | TRBV10-3 | TRBD1 | CAISDRGNCDEQFF | TGTGCCATCAGTGACAGGGGGAACTGCGATGAGCAGTTCTTC
once | TRBJ2-1 | TRBV10-3 | TRBD1 | CAISARRDRLNEQFF | TGTGCCATCAGTGCCCGCCGGGACAGGCTGAATGAGCAGTTCTTC
- | TRBJ2-7 | TRBV24-1 | - | CATSPQGTYEQYF | TGTGCCACCAGTCCACAGGGAACCTACGAGCAGTACTTC
- | TRBJ2-3 | TRBV5-5 | - | CASSFSTVPSDTQYF | TGTGCCAGCAGCTTCTCCACAGTTCCCTCGGATACGCAGTATTTT
- | TRBJ1-2 | TRBV4-3 | - | CASSPPGGAVGGYTF | TGCGCCAGCAGCCCCCCGGGGGGGGCGGTTGGGGGCTACACCTTC
- | TRBJ2-3 | TRBV7-3 | - | CASSLSRADTQYF | TGTGCCAGCAGCTTATCCCGGGCAGATACGCAGTATTTT
- | TRBJ2-7 | TRBV27 | TRBD2 | CASRMRLAATYEQYF | TGTGCCAGCAGGATGAGACTAGCGGCTACCTACGAGCAGTACTTC
- | TRBJ1-2 | TRBV2 | - | CASSETGFHGYTF | TGTGCCAGCAGTGAAACCGGGTTCCATGGCTACACCTTC
- | TRBJ2-5 | TRBV7-8 | - | CASSLGAGVAEETQYF | TGTGCCAGCAGCTTAGGTGCCGGGGTAGCTGAGGAGACCCAGTACTTC
- | TRBJ2-2 | TRBV7-2 | - | CASSFTGHSNTGELFF | TGTGCCAGCAGCTTTACAGGGCACTCTAACACCGGGGAGCTGTTTTTT